Below are 5 T cell receptor beta chains sequenced from a single sample in a study of cytomegalovirus exposure and HLA in healthy donors. A multiplex PCR was run with 60 Vbeta primers and 13 Jbeta primers. Data came from immunoSEQ multiplex PCR; TCRdb stores just in-frame clones and leaves some out. This sample carries approximately 200,000 clones, around three quarters of them seen once, and the ten largest clones take 1.5% to 2%. Input material: PBMCs. These receptors all come from a man aged 25 to 40 in good health and CMV-seronegative.

CDR3 region: CASAAATDTQYF. The CDR3 DNA reads as TGTGCCAGCGCCGCAGCGACAGATACGCAGTATTTT. V and J are TRBV5-8 and TRBJ2-3; D call uncertain. The CDR3 is 12 residues long. V dropped 7 bases and J dropped 3 bases, with 9 bases sitting between them. Germline values: CDR1 SGHTS, CDR2 YDEGEE.

The chain links TRBV10-1 to TRBJ2-7; TRBD2 agrees at 13 bases. The trim removed 2 bases at V and 6 bases at J, leaving 10 bases unmatched. Germline CDR1 WNHNN, CDR2 SYGVQD (reference sequence). The CDR3 is 17 amino acids. The CDR3 sequence is CASSESTPGTSGIEQYF. DNA for the CDR3: TGCGCCAGCAGTGAGAGTACGCCCGGGACTAGCGGGATCGAGCAGTACTTC.

The V gene is TRBV6-6, the J gene TRBJ2-3; 11 bases map to TRBD2. In germline, CDR1 is MNHNY, CDR2 SVGAGI (reference sequence). V lost 5 bases to trimming and J lost 5 bases; unmatched junction nucleotides: 3. The CDR3 is 14 amino acids. The CDR3 protein is CASSPGLAGDTQYF. The CDR3 DNA is TGTGCCAGCAGTCCAGGACTAGCGGGAGATACGCAGTATTTT.

This clone appeared a single time. V and J are TRBV28 and TRBJ2-3; 10 bases fit TRBD1. The germline gives CDR1 MDHEN, CDR2 SYDVKM. This CDR3 is built from 13 residues. Germline trimming cut 6 bases from V and 8 bases from J; bases unmatched to any gene: 5. CDR3 region: CASRGQGDFTQYF. CDR3 DNA sequence: TGTGCCAGCAGAGGACAGGGGGATTTTACGCAGTATTTT.

This rearrangement joins TRBV28 to TRBJ2-7; TRBD2 agrees at 12 bases. Germline CDR1 MDHEN, CDR2 SYDVKM. The CDR3 is made up of 15 amino acids. J gave up 5 bases and V 4 bases, and 6 bases lay outside the gene matches. The CDR3 nucleotides are TGTGCCAGCAGTTCTCTAGCGGGAGGGCCGAACGAGCAGTACTTC. This codes for CASSSLAGGPNEQYF.